The 8 T cell receptor beta chains below were found in one sample sequenced in a study of T-cell memory formation after mild COVID-19. TCRdb passed the 5' RACE reads through MiXCR, listing each CDR3 protein once. The data show hundreds of thousands of distinct CDR3 sequences, about a sixth seen once. The sample consisted of PBMCs or a T cell subset sorted from them (not recorded which). The receptor source for this set is a man aged 18-30 years who had mild COVID-19 (a few samples of this study predate the infection). Cell type and time point are not known.

This clonotype has more than one count but fewer than ten. The chain's CDR3 is CATSDTRDSLTDTQYF. CDR3 coding DNA: TGTGCCACCAGTGATACCAGGGACAGTCTCACAGATACGCAGTATTTT. V usage is TRBV24-1 and J usage is TRBJ2-3, with 7 bases fitting TRBD1. Looked up from germline, CDR1 is KGHDR and CDR2 is SFDVKD. J was trimmed by 2 bases and V by 3 bases; bases with no gene match: 7. The CDR3 contains 16 residues.

CDR3 sequence reads: CASSSGTGKETQYF. As DNA, the CDR3 is TGTGCCAGCAGCTCCGGGACAGGGAAAGAGACCCAGTACTTC. The chain uses TRBV11-2 and TRBJ2-5; 9 bases map to TRBD1. This CDR3 spans 14 amino acids. Trimming removed 4 bases from V and 3 bases from J; junction bases left unmatched: 3. Germline V gene lookup returns CDR1 SGHAT and CDR2 FQNNGV.

The rearrangement links TRBV7-2 to TRBJ2-5, with D unresolved. With 2 bases removed from V and 3 bases from J, the gap between germline ends came to 4 bases. This CDR3 contains 12 residues. The V gene's germline CDR1 is SGHTA and CDR2 FQGNSA. CDR3: CASSLWEETQYF. For the CDR3, the DNA is TGTGCCAGCAGCTTATGGGAAGAGACCCAGTACTTC.

This clonotype was found a few times. J is TRBJ2-3 and V is TRBV6-2 or TRBV6-3, with D maybe TRBD1 (5 bases). Trimming pared 5 bases from V and 2 bases from J, leaving 14 bases between. Germline values: CDR1 MNHEY, CDR2 SVGEGT. The CDR3 runs 15 residues. The CDR3 region is CASSPSAGFTDTQYF. The CDR3 DNA reads TGTGCCAGCAGTCCCAGCGCAGGGTTCACAGATACGCAGTATTTT.

This rearrangement joins TRBV18 to TRBJ2-7; TRBD1 is a possible D gene (5 bases). Germline CDR1 reads KGHSH; CDR2 reads LQKENI. Trimming took off 1 base at V and 0 bases at J, with 13 bases between the two ends. There are 16 residues in the CDR3. As DNA, the CDR3 is TGTGCCAGCTCACCACTTTCAGGACAAAGCTCCTACGAGCAGTACTTC. Translating it yields CASSPLSGQSSYEQYF.

The rearrangement joins TRBV6-5 to TRBJ1-1; possible D gene TRBD1, 5 bases. Germline V lookup: CDR1 MNHEY, CDR2 SVGAGI. This CDR3 has 24 residues. Between the trimmed V and J ends, which lost 2 bases and 4 bases, there was a span of 41 bases. For the CDR3, the DNA is TGTGCCAGCAGTTACACCCCTTGGGTAGGGGCGGAGGTGAGAGGAAGAGTAAGGGGCACTGAAGCTTTCTTT. Amino acid sequence: CASSYTPWVGAEVRGRVRGTEAFF.

The table lists this clonotype with a few counts. The V gene is TRBV24-1, the J gene TRBJ2-5; 7 nucleotides match TRBD1. V shed 0 bases and J 4 bases; nucleotides not matched to a gene: 4. CDR3 size: 15 residues. From germline, CDR1 is KGHDR and CDR2 SFDVKD. The CDR3 is CATSDLQRGRETQYF. The CDR3 nucleotides are TGTGCCACCAGTGATTTGCAGAGGGGGCGAGAGACCCAGTACTTC.

The rearrangement uses TRBV13 and TRBJ1-2; D gene unclear. V lost 5 bases and J lost 1, with 8 bases in between. CDR3 length: 13 amino acids. Germline V lookup: CDR1 PRHDT, CDR2 FYEKMQ (reference sequence). The CDR3 here is CASSRGYNYGYTF. The CDR3 DNA reads TGTGCCAGCAGCCGCGGATATAACTATGGCTACACCTTC.